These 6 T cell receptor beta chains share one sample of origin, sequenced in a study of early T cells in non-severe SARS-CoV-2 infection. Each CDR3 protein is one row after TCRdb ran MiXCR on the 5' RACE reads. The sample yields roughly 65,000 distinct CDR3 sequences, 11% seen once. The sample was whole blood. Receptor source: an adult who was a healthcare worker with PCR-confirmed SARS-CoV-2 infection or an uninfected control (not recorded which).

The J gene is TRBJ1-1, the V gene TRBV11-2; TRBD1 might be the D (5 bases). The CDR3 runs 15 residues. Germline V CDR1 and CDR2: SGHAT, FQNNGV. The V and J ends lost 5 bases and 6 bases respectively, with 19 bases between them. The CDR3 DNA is TGTGCCAGCAGCCCTCTTAGGGCGGCGGGGCCTGAAGCTTTCTTT. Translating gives CASSPLRAAGPEAFF.

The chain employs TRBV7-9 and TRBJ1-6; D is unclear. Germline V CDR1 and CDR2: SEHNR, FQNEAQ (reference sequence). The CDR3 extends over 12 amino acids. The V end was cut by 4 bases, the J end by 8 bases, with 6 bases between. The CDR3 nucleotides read TGTGCCAGCAGCTCACGCCATTCACCCCTCCACTTT. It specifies CASSSRHSPLHF. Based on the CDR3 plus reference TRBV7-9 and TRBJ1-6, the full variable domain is DTGVSQNPRHKITKRGQNVTFRCDPISEHNRLYWYRQTLGQGPEFLTYFQNEAQLEKSRLLSDRFSAERPKGSFSTLEIQRTEQGDSAMYLCASSSRHSPLHFGNGTRLTVT.

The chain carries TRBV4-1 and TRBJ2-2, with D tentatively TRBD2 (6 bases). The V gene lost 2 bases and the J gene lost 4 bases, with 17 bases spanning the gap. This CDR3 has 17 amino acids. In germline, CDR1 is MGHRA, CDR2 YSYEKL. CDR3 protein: CASSQTGRPRGTGELFF. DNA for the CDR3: TGCGCCAGCAGCCAAACCGGGAGACCTCGAGGCACCGGGGAGCTGTTTTTT.

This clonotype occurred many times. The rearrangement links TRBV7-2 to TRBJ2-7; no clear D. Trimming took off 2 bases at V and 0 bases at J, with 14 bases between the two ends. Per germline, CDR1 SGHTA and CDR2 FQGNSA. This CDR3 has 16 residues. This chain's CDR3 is CASSLRISQSSYEQYF. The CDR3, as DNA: TGTGCCAGCAGCTTAAGGATCAGCCAGAGCTCCTACGAGCAGTACTTC.

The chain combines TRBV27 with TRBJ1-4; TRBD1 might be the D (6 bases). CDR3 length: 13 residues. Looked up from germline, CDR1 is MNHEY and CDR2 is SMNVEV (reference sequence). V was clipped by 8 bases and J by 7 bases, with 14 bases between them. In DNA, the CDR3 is TGTGCCAGCCGAGCCAGGGGAGGTGAAAAACTGTTTTTT. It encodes CASRARGGEKLFF. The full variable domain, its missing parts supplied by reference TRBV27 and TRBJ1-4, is EAQVTQNPRYLITVTGKKLTVTCSQNMNHEYMSWYRQDPGLGLRQIYYSMNVEVTDKGDVPEGYKVSRKEKRNFPLILESPSPNQTSLYFCASRARGGEKLFFGSGTQLSVL.

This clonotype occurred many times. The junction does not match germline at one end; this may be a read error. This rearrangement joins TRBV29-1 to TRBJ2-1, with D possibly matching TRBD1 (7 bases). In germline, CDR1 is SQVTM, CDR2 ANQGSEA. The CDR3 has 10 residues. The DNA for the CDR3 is TGCAGCGTGGAAACAGGGGACTCAAACTTC. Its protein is CSVETGDSNF.